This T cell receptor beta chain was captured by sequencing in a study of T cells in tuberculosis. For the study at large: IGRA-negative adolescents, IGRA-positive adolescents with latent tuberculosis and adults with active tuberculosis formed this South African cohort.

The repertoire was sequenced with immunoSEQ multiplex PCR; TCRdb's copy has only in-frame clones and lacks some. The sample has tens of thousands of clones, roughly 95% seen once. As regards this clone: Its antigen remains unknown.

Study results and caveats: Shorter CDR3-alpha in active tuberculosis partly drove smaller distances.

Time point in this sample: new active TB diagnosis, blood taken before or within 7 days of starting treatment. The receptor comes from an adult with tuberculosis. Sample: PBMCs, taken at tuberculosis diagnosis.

The CDR3 DNA reads as TGTGCCAGCAGCGTATCCCACAGGGGACGTGGCTACACCTTC. Protein sequence: CASSVSHRGRGYTF. The gene calls are TRBV9 and TRBJ1-2; 7 bases fit TRBD1. The J segment lost 7 bases and the V segment lost 1 base, leaving 7 bases of the junction unmatched. This CDR3 region has 14 residues. The germline gives CDR1 SGDLS, CDR2 YYNGEE.